The T cell receptor beta chain under discussion was sequenced for a study of HIV-infected children after antiretroviral therapy interruption (dated by TCRdb to the late 2010s). About the study as a whole: All eight included children had a CD4+ count above 500 and a viral load below 50 copies/ml, with four on planned treatment interruption and four on continuous treatment. A median age of around 10 years was recorded in the interruption group, and a median age of roughly 8 years was recorded in the continuous treatment group. Recorded exposure to EBV and CMV was present in most of the participating children. Interruption-arm samples came from week 0, week 12, end of interruption (week 24 or 48), and about 3 years after study end. Continuous-treatment samples were analyzed from corresponding weeks 0, 48 and 150. TCR repertoires were compared between children on planned treatment interruption and children on continuous antiretroviral treatment, alongside thymic output measurements. General conclusions and limits of the study: The naive CD4+ Gini coefficient rose by the end of treatment interruption, suggesting clonal expansion, and returned to baseline by 3 years. The sorted CD45RA+ naive cells might contain minor non-naive CD45RA+ populations, such as EMRA or stem memory cells. For naive CD4+ repertoires of PTI patients, CDR3 sharing between time points dropped once interruption began, while many sequences were shared between the end of interruption and 3 years later. The small number of patients is a limitation of the study, so the data should be interpreted with caution.

The treatment or condition label here, explained by the study, means: PENTA 11 planned treatment interruption arm or continuous ART arm. The participants, all children from the United Kingdom aged 2 to 15 years, had been on at least three-drug ART for a minimum of 24 weeks. The study required cryopreserved PBMCs containing at least 5 million viable cells, and a handful of candidate patients were excluded because of low viable PBMC yield. Using a FACSAria III cell sorter, naive CD4+ CD45RA+ CD45RO- T cells were FACS-sorted out of thawed PBMCs. After sorting, the cells were fixed and RNA was extracted first with the RNeasy FFPE kit and then with the RNeasy Micro kit. The library was generated by 3' RACE. TCR libraries were generated from RNA by a 3' RACE protocol incorporating unique molecular identifiers so that PCR amplification bias could be corrected. Up to 12 amplicon libraries were pooled and sequenced on an Illumina MiSeq with v2 2x250 paired-end chemistry. The paper's processing steps were these. Reads were processed with Decombinator to assign V and J genes and CDR3, with barcode-based error and PCR bias correction. Repertoires were subsampled to equal depth before Gini coefficients were calculated with the R ineq package. CDR3 similarity was assessed with GLIPH, Hamming distance and a shared triplet metric. TCRdb reran the public reads through fastp at Q25 and MiXCR, keeping productive beta chains. Each entry is one CDR3 protein sequence, shown with its most common DNA and genes. The V and J calls here are based on TCRdb, not the publication. The sample table records 70,000 to 90,000 distinct CDR3 sequences; 6.9% of these occur just once. Jointly, the top ten make up 1% to 1.3% of the sample.

In its sample, this clonotype was seen many times. The antigen it recognizes is unknown. Nothing much larger sits one base from this clone, and base qualities are not available. The V end loses 5 bases and the J end loses 2 bases, and a stretch of 7 bases separates them. Including the terminal cysteine and phenylalanine, the CDR3 comprises 11 residues. The CDR3 DNA has 33 bases and is translated from base 1. In the germline V gene, CDR1 corresponds to SQVTM and CDR2 to ANQGSEA. Sample: CD45RA+ CD4+ T cells from PBMCs, pooled from several time points, taken from a donor given antiretroviral therapy, either interrupted or continuous. Interpreted using the paper, the cell subset or site label stands for: naive CD4+ CD45RA+ CD45RO- T cells. The sequence was obtained from a pool of human donors with HIV. Recombination joined TRBV29-1 with TRBJ2-7; the best D guess is TRBD2, with 6 bases matching. CDR3 reads: CSVWEAYEQYF. The sequenced DNA: TGCAGCGTTTGGGAGGCCTACGAGCAGTACTTC.